The present entry profiles one T cell receptor (beta chain) with its context. Germline CDR1 is SGHRS and CDR2 is YFSETQ. CDR3 size: 14 residues. V was clipped by 0 bases and J by 0 bases, with 6 bases between them. Sequenced by immunoSEQ multiplex PCR; TCRdb stores in-frame clones only, minus some. The table has tens of thousands of clones, approximately 96% seen once. The data were taken from a study of technical replicates of blood from a few donors. This TCR was recovered from a human donor in good health. The chain combines TRBV5-1 with TRBJ1-1; D not resolved. Sequencing used T cells isolated from PBMCs. Here the CDR3 DNA reads TGCGCCAGCAGCTTGGACAGCTTGAACACTGAAGCTTTCTTT. This sequence encodes CASSLDSLNTEAFF. Full variable domain (missing parts from reference TRBV5-1 and TRBJ1-1): KAGVTQTPRYLIKTRGQQVTLSCSPISGHRSVSWYQQTPGQGLQFLFEYFSETQRNKGNFPGRFSGRQFSNSRSEMNVSTLELGDSALYLCASSLDSLNTEAFFGQGTRLTVV.